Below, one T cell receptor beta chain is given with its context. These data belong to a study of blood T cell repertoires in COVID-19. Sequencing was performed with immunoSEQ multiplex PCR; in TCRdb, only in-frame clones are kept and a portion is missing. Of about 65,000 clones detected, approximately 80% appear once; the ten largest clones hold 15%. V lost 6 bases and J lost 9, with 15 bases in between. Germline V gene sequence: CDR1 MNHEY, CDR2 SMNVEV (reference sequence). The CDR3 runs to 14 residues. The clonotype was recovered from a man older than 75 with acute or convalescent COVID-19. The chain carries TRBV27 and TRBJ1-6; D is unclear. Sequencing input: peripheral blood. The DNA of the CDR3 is TGTGCCAGCAGCCCCAGAGGGCTGTTTTCACCCCTCCACTTT. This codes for CASSPRGLFSPLHF.